Shown below are 8 T cell receptor beta chains from a single sample sequenced in a study of blood T cell repertoires in COVID-19. Sequenced by immunoSEQ multiplex PCR; TCRdb stores in-frame clones only, minus some. The table lists 250,000 to 300,000 clones, roughly 90% of them singletons. The sequencing sample was made of peripheral blood. Every receptor here comes from a woman in her twenties or thirties with COVID-19, enrolled during active disease.

The CDR3, as DNA: TGCGCCAGCAACGAGGGAGCCGACGGCTACACCTTC. Its protein product is CASNEGADGYTF. The J gene is TRBJ1-2, the V gene TRBV5-1; no reliable D call. The CDR3 extends over 12 amino acids. V lost 6 bases and J 8 bases, leaving 14 bases between the germline ends. Germline assignment: CDR1 SGHRS and CDR2 YFSETQ.

The chain combines TRBV28 with TRBJ1-4; D uncertain. The CDR3 is 15 residues long. CDR1 and CDR2 from the germline V gene are MDHEN and SYDVKM. V gave up 6 bases and J gave up 4 bases, with 15 bases separating them. The CDR3 DNA reads TGTGCCAGCAGCGACGGCGGGATTTATAATGAAAAACTGTTTTTT. This encodes CASSDGGIYNEKLFF.

The chain joins TRBV2 to TRBJ1-4; 8 bases are a match to TRBD1. Germline assignment: CDR1 SNHLY and CDR2 FYNNEI. The CDR3 runs to 17 residues. Trimming cost V 6 bases and J 4 bases; bases outside gene matches: 13. The CDR3 loop is CASRENPLGQVNEKLFF. CDR3 coding DNA: TGTGCCAGCAGAGAAAACCCCCTGGGACAGGTTAATGAAAAACTGTTTTTT.

The chain recombines TRBV11-2 with TRBJ2-2, with 7 nucleotides matching TRBD2. V shed 1 base and J 6 bases; nucleotides not matched to a gene: 14. Germline CDR1 SGHAT, CDR2 FQNNGV. The CDR3 length is 18 residues. In DNA, the CDR3 is TGTGCCAGCAGCTTAGTTTTCTGGCGGGAGAGGAGGGCCGGGGAGCTGTTTTTT. Translating it yields CASSLVFWRERRAGELFF.

J is TRBJ1-5 and V is TRBV15; the D gene is possibly TRBD1 (6 bases). The CDR3 loop spans 15 amino acids. Germline V CDR1 and CDR2: LNHNV, YYDKDF (reference sequence). The V gene lost 1 base and the J gene lost 6 bases, with 13 bases spanning the gap. The CDR3 region is CATSRGQGPAQPQHF. The CDR3 DNA follows: TGTGCCACCAGCAGAGGGCAGGGGCCGGCTCAGCCCCAGCATTTT.

The V gene is TRBV7-8, the J gene TRBJ2-2, with TRBD2 matching over 9 bases. Germline V gives CDR1 SGHVS, CDR2 FQNEAQ. The CDR3 is made up of 15 amino acids. Trimming took 4 bases from V and 5 from J; bases not matched to a gene: 5. The CDR3 DNA follows: TGTGCCAGCAGCTCCTTAGCGGGAGTAACCGGGGAGCTGTTTTTT. This gives the protein CASSSLAGVTGELFF.

The chain combines TRBV6-1 with TRBJ2-1; D remains ambiguous. The CDR3 sequence is 12 residues long. The ends were cut back, 2 bases at V and 5 bases at J, with 4 bases in the middle. Germline V gene sequence: CDR1 MNHNS, CDR2 SASEGT. As DNA, the CDR3 is TGTGCCAGCAGTGAATCAAACAATGAGCAGTTCTTC. Protein product: CASSESNNEQFF.

The CDR3 loop reads CASSPGLAGYTGELFF. The CDR3 DNA is TGTGCCAGCAGCCCGGGACTAGCGGGGTACACCGGGGAGCTGTTTTTT. The chain employs TRBV11-3 and TRBJ2-2, with TRBD2 matching 13 bases. The CDR3 is 16 amino acids. Germline assignment: CDR1 SGHNT and CDR2 YENEEA. Trimming at V came to 5 bases and at J to 3 bases, leaving 3 bases not matched to a gene.